This T cell receptor (beta chain) originates from a study of T cells after yellow fever vaccination. Germline assignment: CDR1 LGHDT and CDR2 YNNKEL (reference sequence). The CDR3 has 17 residues. Comment on this clonotype: The junction departs from the called germline gene at one end, perhaps through a read error.

TCRdb recomputed calls from the 5' RACE reads with MiXCR, one row per CDR3 protein. The repertoire holds roughly 63,000 distinct CDR3 sequences, with about 7.8% as singletons. The chain carries TRBV3-1 and TRBJ2-5; no definite D call. The sequences come from CD8+ T cells sorted from PBMCs, collected 15 days after the yellow fever booster vaccination. This receptor was taken from a man aged 25 to 45 who received the YFV17D yellow fever vaccine. CDR3 nucleotide sequence: TGTGCCAGCACCCAAGATCTGGCAGAAGTAGTTCAAGAGACCCAGTACTTC. Amino acids: CASTQDLAEVVQETQYF.